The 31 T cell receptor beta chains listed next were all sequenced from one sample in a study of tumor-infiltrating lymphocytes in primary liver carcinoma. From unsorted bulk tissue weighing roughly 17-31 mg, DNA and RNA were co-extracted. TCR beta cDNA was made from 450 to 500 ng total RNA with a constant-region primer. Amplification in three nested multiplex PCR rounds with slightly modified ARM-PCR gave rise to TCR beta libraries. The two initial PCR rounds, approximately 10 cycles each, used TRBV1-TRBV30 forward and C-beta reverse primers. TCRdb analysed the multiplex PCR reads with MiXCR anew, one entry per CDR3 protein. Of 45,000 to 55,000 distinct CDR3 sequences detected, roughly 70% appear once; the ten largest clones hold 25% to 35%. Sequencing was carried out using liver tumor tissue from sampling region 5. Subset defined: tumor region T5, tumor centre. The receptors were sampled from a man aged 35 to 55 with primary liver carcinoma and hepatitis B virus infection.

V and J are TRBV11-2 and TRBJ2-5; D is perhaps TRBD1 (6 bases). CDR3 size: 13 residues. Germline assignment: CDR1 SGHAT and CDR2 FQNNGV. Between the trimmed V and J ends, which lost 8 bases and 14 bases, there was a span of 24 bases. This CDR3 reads CASYFDRQETPYF. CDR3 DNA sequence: TGTGCCAGCTACTTTGACAGGCAAGAGACCCCATACTTC.

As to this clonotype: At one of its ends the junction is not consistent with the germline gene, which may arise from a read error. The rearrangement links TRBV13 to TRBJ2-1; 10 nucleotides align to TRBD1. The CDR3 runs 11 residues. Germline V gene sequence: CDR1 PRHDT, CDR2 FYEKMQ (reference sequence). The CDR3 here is CVSSLGQGVTF. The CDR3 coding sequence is TGTGTCAGCAGCTTAGGACAGGGGGTGACCTTC.

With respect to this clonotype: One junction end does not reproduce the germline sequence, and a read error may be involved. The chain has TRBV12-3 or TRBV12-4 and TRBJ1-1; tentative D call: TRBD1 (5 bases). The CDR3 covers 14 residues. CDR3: CASTYGVMDTEAFF. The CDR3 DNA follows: TGTGCCAGCACCTACGGAGTCATGGACACTGAAGCTTTCTTC.

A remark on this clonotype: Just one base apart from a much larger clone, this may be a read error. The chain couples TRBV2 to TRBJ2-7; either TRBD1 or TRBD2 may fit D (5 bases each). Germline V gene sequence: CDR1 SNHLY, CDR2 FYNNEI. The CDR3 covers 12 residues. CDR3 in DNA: TGTGTCCGAGGGGAGTTCTTCGCCGAGCAGTACTTC. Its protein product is CVRGEFFAEQYF.

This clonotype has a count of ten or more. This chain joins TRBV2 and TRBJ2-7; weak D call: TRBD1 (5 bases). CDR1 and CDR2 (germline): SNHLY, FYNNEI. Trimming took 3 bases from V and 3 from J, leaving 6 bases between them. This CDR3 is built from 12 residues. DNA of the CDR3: TGTGCCAGCAGTGACGACAGCTACGAGCAGTACTTC. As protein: CASSDDSYEQYF.

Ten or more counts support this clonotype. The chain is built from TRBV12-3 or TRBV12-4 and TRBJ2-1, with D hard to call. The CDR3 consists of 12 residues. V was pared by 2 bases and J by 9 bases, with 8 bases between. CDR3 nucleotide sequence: TGTGCCAGCAGTTTATTAGGAGTTGAGCAGTTCTTC. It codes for CASSLLGVEQFF.

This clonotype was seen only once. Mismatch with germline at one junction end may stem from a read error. CDR3 DNA: TGTGCCAGCAGTCAATATTTGGGAGGGGGCTACGAGCAGCACTTC. Its protein is CASSQYLGGGYEQHF. The chain carries TRBV11-2 and TRBJ2-7; D assignment may be TRBD1 or TRBD2 (7 bases each). The CDR3 runs to 15 residues. CDR1 is SGHAT, CDR2 FQNNGV, per germline.

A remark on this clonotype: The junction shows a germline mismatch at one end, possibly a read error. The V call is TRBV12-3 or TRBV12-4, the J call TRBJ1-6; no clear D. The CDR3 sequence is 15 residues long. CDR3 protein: CASILGPVTESPFHF. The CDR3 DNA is TGTGCCAGCATCTTGGGTCCGGTAACGGAGTCACCCTTCCACTTT.

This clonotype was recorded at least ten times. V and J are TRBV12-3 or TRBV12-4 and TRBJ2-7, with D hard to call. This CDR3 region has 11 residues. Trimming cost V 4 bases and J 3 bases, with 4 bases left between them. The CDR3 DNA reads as TGTGCCAGCAGTTCCGGCTACGAGCAGTACTTC. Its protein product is CASSSGYEQYF.

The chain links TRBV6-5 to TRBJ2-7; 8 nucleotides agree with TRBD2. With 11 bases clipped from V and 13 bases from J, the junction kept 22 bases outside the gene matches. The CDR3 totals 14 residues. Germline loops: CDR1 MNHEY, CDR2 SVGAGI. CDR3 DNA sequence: TGTGCCTCCAGGCCGGAGGGACTAGTCTACGAACAATACTTC. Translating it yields CASRPEGLVYEQYF.

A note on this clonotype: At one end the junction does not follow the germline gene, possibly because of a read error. As DNA, the CDR3 is TGTGCCAGTAGTTTAAAAGGGGGGGACATTCAGTACTTC. It is translated as CASSLKGGDIQYF. The chain carries TRBV12-3 or TRBV12-4 and TRBJ2-4, with D maybe TRBD2 (7 bases). The CDR3 length is 13 residues.

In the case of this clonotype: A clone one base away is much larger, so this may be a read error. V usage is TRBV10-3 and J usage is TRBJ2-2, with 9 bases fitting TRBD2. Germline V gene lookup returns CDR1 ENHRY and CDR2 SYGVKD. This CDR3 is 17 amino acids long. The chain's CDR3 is CGISFSRLAVHTGELFF. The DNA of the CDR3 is TGTGGCATCAGCTTTTCTAGACTAGCGGTTCACACCGGGGAGCTGTTTTTT.

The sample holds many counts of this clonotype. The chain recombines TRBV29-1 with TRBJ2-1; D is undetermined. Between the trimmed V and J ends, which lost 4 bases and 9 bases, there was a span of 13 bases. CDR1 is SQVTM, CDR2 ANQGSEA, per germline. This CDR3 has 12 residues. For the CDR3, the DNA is TGCAGCGTTGTTAGGTTGGGGTCTGAGCAGTTCTTC. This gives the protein CSVVRLGSEQFF.

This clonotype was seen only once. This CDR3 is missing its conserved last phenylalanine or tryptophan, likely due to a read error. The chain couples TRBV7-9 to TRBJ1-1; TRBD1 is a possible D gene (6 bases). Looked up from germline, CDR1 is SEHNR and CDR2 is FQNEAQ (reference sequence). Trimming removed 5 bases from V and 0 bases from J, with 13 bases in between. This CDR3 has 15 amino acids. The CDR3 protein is CASSPQGLMNTEAFI. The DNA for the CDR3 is TGTGCCAGCAGCCCTCAGGGGCTAATGAACACTGAAGCTTTCATA.

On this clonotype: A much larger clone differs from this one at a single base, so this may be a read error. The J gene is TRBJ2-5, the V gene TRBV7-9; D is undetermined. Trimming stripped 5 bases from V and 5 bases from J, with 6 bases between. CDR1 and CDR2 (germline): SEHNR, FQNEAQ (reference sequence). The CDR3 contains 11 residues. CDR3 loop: CASSAIETQYF. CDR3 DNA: TGTGCCAGCAGCGCTATCGAGACCCAGTACTTC.

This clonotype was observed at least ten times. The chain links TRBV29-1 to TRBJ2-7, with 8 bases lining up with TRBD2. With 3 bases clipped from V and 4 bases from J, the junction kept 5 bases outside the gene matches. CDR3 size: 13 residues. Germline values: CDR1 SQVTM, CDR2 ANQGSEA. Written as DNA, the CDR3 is TGCAGCGTTGAGTCGGGACTAGGATACGAGCAGTACTTC. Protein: CSVESGLGYEQYF.

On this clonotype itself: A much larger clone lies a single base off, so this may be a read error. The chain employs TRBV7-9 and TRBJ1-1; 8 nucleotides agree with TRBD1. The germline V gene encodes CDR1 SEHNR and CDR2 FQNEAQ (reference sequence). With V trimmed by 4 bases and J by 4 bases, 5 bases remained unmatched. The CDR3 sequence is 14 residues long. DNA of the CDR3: TGTGCCAGCAGCTCCGGGACAGGCTGCACTGAAGCTTTCTTT. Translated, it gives CASSSGTGCTEAFF.

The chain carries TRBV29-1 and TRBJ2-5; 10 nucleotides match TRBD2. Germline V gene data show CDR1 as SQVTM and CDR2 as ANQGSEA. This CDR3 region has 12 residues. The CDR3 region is CSVLAGDREQYF. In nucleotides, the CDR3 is TGCAGTGTTCTAGCGGGAGATAGGGAGCAGTACTTC.

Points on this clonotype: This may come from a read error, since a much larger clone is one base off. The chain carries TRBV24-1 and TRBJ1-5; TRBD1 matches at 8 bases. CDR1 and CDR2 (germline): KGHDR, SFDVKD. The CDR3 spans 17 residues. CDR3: CVTGAGGRGQGNQPQHF. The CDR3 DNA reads TGTGTCACCGGGGCCGGGGGCAGGGGGCAGGGCAATCAGCCCCAGCATTTT.

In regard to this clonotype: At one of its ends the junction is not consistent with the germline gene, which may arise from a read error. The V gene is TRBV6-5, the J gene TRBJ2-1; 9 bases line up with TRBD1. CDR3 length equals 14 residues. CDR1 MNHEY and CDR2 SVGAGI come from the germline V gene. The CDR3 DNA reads TGTGCCAGCAGTTGGCAGGACAGGGGCGATGAGCAGTCCTTC. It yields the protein CASSWQDRGDEQSF.

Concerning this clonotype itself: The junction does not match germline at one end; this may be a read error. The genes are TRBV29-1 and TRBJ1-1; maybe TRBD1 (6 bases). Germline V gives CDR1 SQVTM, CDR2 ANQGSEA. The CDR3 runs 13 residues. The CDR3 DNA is TGCAGGGTGGCACAGGGTGGAGACACTGAAGATTTCTTT. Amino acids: CRVAQGGDTEDFF.

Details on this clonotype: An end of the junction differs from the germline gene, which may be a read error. The CDR3: CSARETEPNEKLFF. The CDR3 DNA is TGTAGCGCTAGAGAGACGGAACCCAATGAAAAACTGTTTTTT. The V call is TRBV20-1, the J call TRBJ1-4; no definite D call. CDR1 and CDR2 from the germline V gene are DFQATT and SNEGSKA (reference sequence). This CDR3 has 14 residues.

The CDR3 sequence is CSVGLSRNEQFF. The DNA of the CDR3 is TGCAGCGTTGGGTTGAGCCGAAATGAGCAGTTCTTC. J is TRBJ2-1 and V is TRBV29-1, with no clear D. Germline values: CDR1 SQVTM, CDR2 ANQGSEA. V shed 4 bases and J shed 7 bases, with 11 bases lying between them. This CDR3 comprises 12 residues.

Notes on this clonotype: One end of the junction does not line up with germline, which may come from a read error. The CDR3 sequence is CAGSYAGASEQHF. The DNA of the CDR3 is TGTGCCGGCAGTTATGCGGGAGCCTCCGAGCAGCACTTC. The chain employs TRBV6-2 or TRBV6-3 and TRBJ2-7; 7 bases fit TRBD2. The germline V gene has CDR1 MNHEY and CDR2 SVGEGT. This CDR3 spans 13 amino acids.

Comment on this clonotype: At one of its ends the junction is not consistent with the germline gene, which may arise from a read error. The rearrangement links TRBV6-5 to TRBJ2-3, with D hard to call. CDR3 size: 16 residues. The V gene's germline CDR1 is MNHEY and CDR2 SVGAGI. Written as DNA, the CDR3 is TGTGCCAGCAGTTCCTCCTCGACCACCCTCACAGATGCGCAGTATTTT. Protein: CASSSSSTTLTDAQYF.

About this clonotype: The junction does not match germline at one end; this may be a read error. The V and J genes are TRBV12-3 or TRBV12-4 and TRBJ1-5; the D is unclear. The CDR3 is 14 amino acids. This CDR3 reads CASSLTQVHQPQHF. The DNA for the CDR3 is TGTGCTAGCAGTTTAACCCAGGTGCATCAGCCCCAGCATTTT.

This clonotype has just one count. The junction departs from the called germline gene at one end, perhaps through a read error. CDR3 in amino acids: CPSSLAPGWETEAFF. CDR3 nucleotides: TGCCCCAGCAGCTTGGCTCCAGGATGGGAAACTGAAGCTTTCTTT. The chain employs TRBV5-1 and TRBJ1-1; D ambiguous. Germline assignment: CDR1 SGHRS and CDR2 YFSETQ. The length of the CDR3 is 15 residues.

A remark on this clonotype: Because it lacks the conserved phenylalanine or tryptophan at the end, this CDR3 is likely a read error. The CDR3 DNA reads as TGCGCCAGGAGCCAAGCAGGAACCGAGCAGTTCTGC. Residues: CARSQAGTEQFC. The genes are TRBV4-1 and TRBJ2-1; D gene ambiguous. CDR1 and CDR2 (germline): MGHRA, YSYEKL. The CDR3 is 12 residues long.

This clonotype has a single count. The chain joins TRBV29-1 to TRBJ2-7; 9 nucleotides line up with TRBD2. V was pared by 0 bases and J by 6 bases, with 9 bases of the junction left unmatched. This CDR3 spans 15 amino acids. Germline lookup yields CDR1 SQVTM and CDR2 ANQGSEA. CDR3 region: CSVEDGTSRNGEQYF. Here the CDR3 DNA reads TGCAGCGTTGAAGACGGGACTAGCAGGAACGGCGAGCAGTACTTC.

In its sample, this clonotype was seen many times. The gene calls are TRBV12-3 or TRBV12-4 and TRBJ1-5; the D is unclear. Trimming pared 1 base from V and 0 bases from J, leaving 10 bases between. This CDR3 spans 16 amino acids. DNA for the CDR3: TGTGCCAGCAGTTTAGGGGCAGCGCATAGCAATCAGCCCCAGCATTTT. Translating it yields CASSLGAAHSNQPQHF.

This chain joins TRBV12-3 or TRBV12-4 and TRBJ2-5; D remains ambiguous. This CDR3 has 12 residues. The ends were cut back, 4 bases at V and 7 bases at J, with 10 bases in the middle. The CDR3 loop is CASSYDRGTQYF. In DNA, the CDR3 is TGTGCCAGCAGTTACGACCGAGGGACCCAGTACTTC.